This T cell receptor beta chain comes out of a study of long-term antiretroviral therapy in people with HIV. Version v3.0 of the immunoSEQ assay ran at survey level. Clones were read by immunoSEQ multiplex PCR, and TCRdb kept only the in-frame ones, dropping some. Among more than 25,000 clones, about 98% were seen once, and the ten largest hold approximately 2%. Germline values: CDR1 MNHEY, CDR2 SMNVEV (reference sequence). The CDR3 is 14 residues long. Losses at the gene ends were 2 bases for V and 4 bases for J; bases not matched to a gene: 3. The chain uses TRBV27 and TRBJ2-7, with 9 nucleotides matching TRBD1. This TCR was sampled from a man aged 25-45 years with HIV. The input for sequencing was unsorted PBMCs, taken 7.6 years after starting antiretroviral therapy. The CDR3 protein is CASSLRQGGYEQYF. The CDR3, as DNA: TGTGCCAGCAGTTTACGACAGGGGGGGTACGAGCAGTACTTC.